Below, 27 T cell receptor beta chains from the same sample are listed, as sequenced in a study of T cell responses to AZD1222 COVID-19 vaccine. Measured with immunoSEQ multiplex PCR; TCRdb has only the in-frame clones, and not every one. The data show around 150,000 clones, 90% to 95% seen once. Sequenced here: peripheral blood, sampled 28 days after the second AZD1222 dose. The source of these receptors is an adult who received the AZD1222 COVID-19 vaccine.

V usage is TRBV6-6 and J usage is TRBJ1-1; the D gene is possibly TRBD1 (6 bases). The germline V and J ends were trimmed by 0 bases and 4 bases, with 9 bases remaining between them. CDR3 length equals 14 residues. Germline CDR1 reads MNHNY; CDR2 reads SVGAGI (reference sequence). CDR3 amino acids: CASSYSGHLTEAFF. CDR3 DNA sequence: TGTGCCAGCAGTTACTCGGGACATCTCACTGAAGCTTTCTTT.

The chain combines TRBV7-2 with TRBJ1-1; no definite D call. This CDR3 region has 13 residues. Trimming removed 8 bases from V and 5 bases from J, with 15 bases in between. The germline V gene encodes CDR1 SGHTA and CDR2 FQGNSA. CDR3 sequence reads: CASWVWGVTEAFF. The CDR3 region has the DNA TGTGCCAGCTGGGTGTGGGGAGTAACTGAAGCTTTCTTT.

This chain connects TRBV4-1 to TRBJ1-3, with TRBD1 identical over 7 bases. J was trimmed by 3 bases and V by 4 bases; bases with no gene match: 6. Germline V gives CDR1 MGHRA, CDR2 YSYEKL. The CDR3 is made up of 15 amino acids. CDR3 sequence (DNA): TGCGCCAGCAGCCGTCGGACAGGAGATGGAAACACCATATATTTT. Encoded protein: CASSRRTGDGNTIYF.

Only one count was recorded for this clone. This chain uses TRBV7-9 with TRBJ2-3; D remains unclear. Trimming took 5 bases from V and 0 from J, leaving 12 bases between them. Germline lookup yields CDR1 SEHNR and CDR2 FQNEAQ (reference sequence). CDR3 length: 15 residues. This CDR3 reads CASSPDLTSTDTQYF. CDR3 DNA: TGTGCCAGCAGCCCAGACTTGACTAGCACAGATACGCAGTATTTT.

V and J are TRBV3-1 (or the pseudogene TRBV3-2) and TRBJ1-6; the D gene is possibly TRBD1 (6 bases). Per germline, CDR1 LGHDT and CDR2 YNNKEL (reference sequence). The CDR3 consists of 17 residues. V was cut by 1 base and J by 9 bases, with 19 bases left in between. This CDR3 is CASSQGLGGQGSSPLHF. CDR3 DNA sequence: TGTGCCAGCAGCCAAGGATTGGGAGGGCAGGGGAGTTCACCCCTCCACTTT.

This clone came up once. The chain employs TRBV7-9 and TRBJ1-6; D is perhaps TRBD1 (6 bases). CDR1 SEHNR and CDR2 FQNEAQ come from the germline V gene (reference sequence). V gave up 4 bases and J gave up 7 bases, with 11 bases separating them. The CDR3 sequence is 14 residues long. In DNA form, the CDR3 reads TGTGCCAGCAGCTCCGGACAGTTCAATTCACCCCTCCACTTT. Encoded protein: CASSSGQFNSPLHF.

J is TRBJ1-6 and V is TRBV11-2; a weak D match, TRBD1 (5 bases). The germline V gene has CDR1 SGHAT and CDR2 FQNNGV. Trimming stripped 5 bases from V and 4 bases from J, with 15 bases between. The CDR3 consists of 16 residues. The CDR3 loop is CASSPRGDPYNSPLHF. CDR3 DNA sequence: TGTGCCAGCAGCCCCCGGGGGGACCCATATAATTCACCCCTCCACTTT.

The gene calls are TRBV7-9 and TRBJ1-1; D might be TRBD1 (5 bases). CDR1 SEHNR and CDR2 FQNEAQ come from the germline V gene (reference sequence). V gave up 5 bases and J gave up 3 bases, with 10 bases separating them. The CDR3 length is 13 residues. The CDR3 here is CASSGGTYTEAFF. The CDR3 bases are TGTGCCAGCAGCGGTGGGACCTACACTGAAGCTTTCTTT.

The CDR3, as DNA: TGTGCCAGCAGTTGGGAGGTGGACTACGAGCAGTACTTC. It encodes CASSWEVDYEQYF. V usage is TRBV6-2 or TRBV6-3 and J usage is TRBJ2-7; weak D call: TRBD2 (6 bases). The CDR3 length is 13 residues. CDR1 and CDR2 from the germline V gene are MNHEY and SVGEGT. Trimming left V 4 bases short and J 3 bases short, with 10 bases between.

V and J are TRBV4-3 and TRBJ2-3; 12 bases agree with TRBD2. V lost 4 bases, J lost 2 bases, and 4 bases stayed unmatched. This CDR3 contains 16 residues. CDR1 is LGHNA, CDR2 YSLEER, per germline. This CDR3 is CASSLTSGGFTDTQYF. The CDR3 DNA follows: TGCGCCAGCAGCCTGACTAGCGGGGGATTCACAGATACGCAGTATTTT.

The chain recombines TRBV9 with TRBJ2-3; no firm D call. CDR3 length: 14 residues. V dropped 3 bases and J dropped 0 bases, with 8 bases sitting between them. Germline-derived CDR1 and CDR2 are SGDLS and YYNGEE. The CDR3 loop reads CASSGWRSTDTQYF. The CDR3 DNA reads as TGTGCCAGCAGCGGGTGGAGAAGCACAGATACGCAGTATTTT.

In this sample, this clone turned up once. The rearrangement joins TRBV7-6 to TRBJ1-3, with 9 bases aligning to TRBD1. Germline CDR1 reads SGHVS; CDR2 reads FNYEAQ. The CDR3 is 14 residues long. Germline trimming cut 5 bases from V and 8 bases from J; bases unmatched to any gene: 7. This chain's CDR3 is CASSRGQGTHTIYF. Written as DNA, the CDR3 is TGTGCCAGCAGCCGAGGACAGGGGACGCACACCATATATTTT.

The gene calls are TRBV2 and TRBJ1-2; D is possibly TRBD1 (5 bases). There are 13 residues in the CDR3. Germline V gives CDR1 SNHLY, CDR2 FYNNEI. The V and J ends lost 3 bases and 8 bases respectively, with 13 bases between them. The CDR3 nucleotides read TGTGCCAGCAGTGACGTGGGGAGGGGAGGCTACACCTTC. It yields the protein CASSDVGRGGYTF.

The rearrangement links TRBV7-9 to TRBJ2-3; no firm D call. The CDR3 spans 15 residues. Trimming left V 5 bases short and J 2 bases short, with 14 bases between. Germline V gene sequence: CDR1 SEHNR, CDR2 FQNEAQ (reference sequence). CDR3 DNA: TGTGCCAGCAGCCCCATAGGCCAAGTCACAGATACGCAGTATTTT. This encodes CASSPIGQVTDTQYF.

This clone appeared a single time. The chain employs TRBV7-3 and TRBJ2-2; D may match TRBD1 or TRBD2 (5 bases each). The CDR3 extends over 14 amino acids. The germline gives CDR1 SGHTA, CDR2 FQGTGA. Trimming left V 5 bases short and J 7 bases short, with 14 bases between. The CDR3 here is CASSPRGAFGELFF. In DNA, the CDR3 is TGTGCCAGCAGCCCCCGAGGGGCGTTCGGGGAGCTGTTTTTT.

The chain couples TRBV2 to TRBJ1-5, with D unclear. The CDR3 spans 14 residues. The V and J ends lost 6 bases and 0 bases respectively, with 9 bases between them. The germline V gene has CDR1 SNHLY and CDR2 FYNNEI. This chain's CDR3 is CASRSQVSNQPQHF. CDR3 in DNA: TGTGCCAGCAGGTCTCAGGTTAGCAATCAGCCCCAGCATTTT.

The gene calls are TRBV4-3 and TRBJ1-2; 7 bases agree with TRBD1. The CDR3 runs to 13 residues. V lost 3 bases and J lost 4; bases outside the gene matches: 2. In germline, CDR1 is LGHNA, CDR2 YSLEER. CDR3 amino acids: CASSHGTAYGYTF. The CDR3 DNA sequence: TGCGCCAGCAGCCACGGGACAGCCTATGGCTACACCTTC.

This chain joins TRBV11-2 and TRBJ2-1, with TRBD2 matching over 9 bases. CDR3 length equals 15 residues. The V segment lost 7 bases and the J segment 6 bases; nucleotides outside the gene matches: 10. The germline CDR1 and CDR2 sequences are SGHAT and FQNNGV. The CDR3 bases are TGTGCCAGCACTCTAACTAGCGGGTATCCCAATGAGCAGTTCTTC. Translating gives CASTLTSGYPNEQFF.

This rearrangement joins TRBV19 to TRBJ2-3; D uncertain. Trimming left V 1 base short and J 0 bases short, with 11 bases between. The germline gives CDR1 LNHDA, CDR2 SQIVND (reference sequence). This CDR3 region has 16 residues. The chain's CDR3 is CASSIGGDPSTDTQYF. The CDR3 bases are TGTGCCAGTAGTATAGGAGGAGACCCCAGCACAGATACGCAGTATTTT. Based on the CDR3 plus reference TRBV19 and TRBJ2-3, the full variable domain is DGGITQSPKYLFRKEGQNVTLSCEQNLNHDAMYWYRQDPGQGLRLIYYSQIVNDFQKGDIAEGYSVSREKKESFPLTVTSAQKNPTAFYLCASSIGGDPSTDTQYFGPGTRLTVL.

The CDR3 spells CASNPAGLRVGTQYF. DNA for the CDR3: TGTGCCAGCAACCCAGCGGGGCTGCGGGTGGGTACGCAGTATTTT. This chain connects TRBV2 to TRBJ2-3; 7 positions agree with TRBD2. CDR1 is SNHLY, CDR2 FYNNEI, per germline. Trimming cost V 7 bases and J 8 bases; bases outside gene matches: 15. CDR3 length equals 15 residues.

This sequence joins TRBV7-2 and TRBJ2-3; D is uncertain. V dropped 1 base and J dropped 0 bases, with 14 bases sitting between them. CDR3 length: 17 amino acids. In germline, CDR1 is SGHTA, CDR2 FQGNSA. The CDR3: CASSLVIGGRSTDTQYF. Written as DNA, the CDR3 is TGTGCCAGCAGCTTAGTTATCGGCGGTCGGAGCACAGATACGCAGTATTTT. Together with reference TRBV7-2 and TRBJ2-3, the CDR3 gives the full variable domain: GAGVSQSPSNKVTEKGKDVELRCDPISGHTALYWYRQSLGQGLEFLIYFQGNSAPDKSGLPSDRFSAERTGGSVSTLTIQRTQQEDSAVYLCASSLVIGGRSTDTQYFGPGTRLTVL.

The V and J genes are TRBV28 and TRBJ1-2; D gene unclear. Trimming removed 6 bases at V and 7 bases at J, with 12 bases between. The CDR3 totals 12 residues. Germline V gene lookup returns CDR1 MDHEN and CDR2 SYDVKM. CDR3 sequence: CASSPLFLGYTF. As DNA, the CDR3 is TGTGCCAGCAGCCCTCTCTTTCTTGGCTACACCTTC.

The chain carries TRBV7-5 and TRBJ2-6; TRBD1, the table's D call, lacks a check against the DNA. TRBV7-5 is a known pseudogene. The CDR3 sequence is 19 residues long. The CDR3 coding sequence is TGTGCCAGAAGCTTACATCCCCCACAGACACCCAAAATGACCAACGTCCTGACTTTC. As protein: CARSLHPPQTPKMTNVLTF.

The gene calls are TRBV9 and TRBJ2-2, with 7 bases identical to TRBD2. The V gene end was trimmed by 0 bases and the J gene end by 6 bases; junction bases not matched to a gene: 8. The CDR3 is 16 amino acids. From germline, CDR1 is SGDLS and CDR2 YYNGEE. The CDR3 loop is CASSVASSGFSGELFF. CDR3 DNA sequence: TGTGCCAGCAGCGTAGCGTCTAGCGGATTTTCCGGGGAGCTGTTTTTT.

V gene TRBV11-3 combines with J gene TRBJ2-3, with 10 bases fitting TRBD2. The CDR3 consists of 18 residues. With 1 base clipped from V and 6 bases from J, the junction kept 13 bases outside the gene matches. Germline values: CDR1 SGHNT, CDR2 YENEEA. CDR3 coding DNA: TGTGCCAGCAGCTTAGGAGCGGGGGGGCCACTTGTAGCGGATACGCAGTATTTT. This gives the protein CASSLGAGGPLVADTQYF.

This chain joins TRBV10-1 and TRBJ1-5; D uncertain. CDR3 length: 15 amino acids. The germline V and J ends were trimmed by 8 bases and 6 bases, with 20 bases remaining between them. Germline-derived CDR1 and CDR2 are WNHNN and SYGVQD (reference sequence). In DNA form, the CDR3 reads TGCGCCAGCGGAGGGAGGCAGGCGATAGTTCAGCCCCAGCATTTT. Its protein product is CASGGRQAIVQPQHF.

V usage is TRBV19 and J usage is TRBJ1-1; maybe TRBD1 (5 bases). V lost 7 bases and J lost 5, with 14 bases in between. Per the germline V gene, CDR1 is LNHDA and CDR2 is SQIVND (reference sequence). The CDR3 is 13 amino acids. CDR3 in DNA: TGTGCCAGTAATTATGGGGGGAAGACTGAAGCTTTCTTT. Amino acids: CASNYGGKTEAFF.